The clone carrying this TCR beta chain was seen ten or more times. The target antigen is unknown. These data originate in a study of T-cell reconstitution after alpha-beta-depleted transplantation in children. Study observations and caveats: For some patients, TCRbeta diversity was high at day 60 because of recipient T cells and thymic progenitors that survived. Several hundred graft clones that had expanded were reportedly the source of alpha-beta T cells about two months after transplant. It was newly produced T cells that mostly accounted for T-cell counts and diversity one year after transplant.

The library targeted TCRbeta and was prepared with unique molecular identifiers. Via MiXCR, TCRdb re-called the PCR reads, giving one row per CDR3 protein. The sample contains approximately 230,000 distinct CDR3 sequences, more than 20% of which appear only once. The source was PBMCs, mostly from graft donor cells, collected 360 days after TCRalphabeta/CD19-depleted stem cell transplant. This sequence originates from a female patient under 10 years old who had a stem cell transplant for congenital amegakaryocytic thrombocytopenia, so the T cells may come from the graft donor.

The CDR3 sequence: CASSLFGLGPDTQYF. As DNA, the CDR3 is TGTGCCAGCAGCCTATTTGGACTAGGACCAGATACGCAGTATTTT. V and J are TRBV4-2 and TRBJ2-3; TRBD2 agrees at 7 bases. CDR1 and CDR2 from the germline V gene are LGHNA and YNFKEQ. The V segment lost 4 bases and the J segment 4 bases; nucleotides outside the gene matches: 8. The CDR3 has 15 residues.